These 25 T cell receptor beta chains originate from one sample sequenced in a study of blood T cell repertoires in COVID-19. Repertoires were generated with immunoSEQ multiplex PCR, while TCRdb's copy carries only in-frame clones and drops some. In the table there are approximately 200,000 clones, approximately 90% of which are singletons. Sample: PBMCs or T cells enriched from blood (not recorded which). The receptors were gathered from a man younger than 35 with acute COVID-19.

The chain uses TRBV30 and TRBJ2-1; 9 bases align to TRBD1. The CDR3 has 14 amino acids. Per the germline V gene, CDR1 is GTSNPN and CDR2 is SVGIG (reference sequence). Trimming took 4 bases from V and 6 from J; bases not matched to a gene: 7. The CDR3 nucleotides are TGTGCCTGGAAAAACAGGGGGCAGGGCAATGAGCAGTTCTTC. Its translation: CAWKNRGQGNEQFF.

The chain combines TRBV6-1 with TRBJ1-4, with D unresolved. The CDR3 totals 14 residues. V was clipped by 2 bases and J by 5 bases, with 9 bases between them. Per germline, CDR1 MNHNS and CDR2 SASEGT. The CDR3 loop reads CASSEFLGNEKLFF. In nucleotides, the CDR3 is TGTGCCAGCAGTGAATTTCTAGGAAATGAAAAACTGTTTTTT.

This chain's CDR3 is CASSSTGGRGNEQFF. The CDR3 nucleotides read TGTGCCAGCAGCTCGACAGGGGGGCGAGGCAATGAGCAGTTCTTC. This chain uses TRBV7-9 with TRBJ2-1; TRBD1 matches 9 bases. V was pared by 4 bases and J by 6 bases, with 7 bases of the junction left unmatched. This CDR3 has 15 residues. Germline V gene sequence: CDR1 SEHNR, CDR2 FQNEAQ (reference sequence).

The genes are TRBV21-1 and TRBJ2-2; no check of the table's D call, TRBD1, against the DNA was made. TRBV21-1 is assigned pseudogene status. The CDR3 runs 13 residues. The CDR3 coding sequence is TGTGCCAGCAGCAAAGTCCCGCCACAGGGACTGTTTTTT. Amino acid sequence: CASSKVPPQGLFF.

The chain is built from TRBV27 and TRBJ2-2, with D perhaps matching TRBD2 (5 bases). Per germline, CDR1 MNHEY and CDR2 SMNVEV (reference sequence). V dropped 4 bases and J dropped 5 bases, with 8 bases sitting between them. CDR3 size: 13 residues. The chain's CDR3 is CASSWTGTGELFF. CDR3 sequence (DNA): TGTGCCAGCAGTTGGACGGGGACCGGGGAGCTGTTTTTT.

The genes are TRBV3-1 (or the pseudogene TRBV3-2) and TRBJ2-7; no definite D call. Germline V gene data show CDR1 as LGHDT and CDR2 as YNNKEL (reference sequence). The CDR3 extends over 12 amino acids. V gave up 6 bases and J gave up 2 bases, with 8 bases separating them. The CDR3 region has the DNA TGTGCCAGCAGTCGGAGTACCTACGAGCAGTACTTC. This codes for CASSRSTYEQYF.

The genes are TRBV5-5 and TRBJ1-5; TRBD1 aligns across 7 bases. Losses at the gene ends were 0 bases for V and 1 base for J; bases not matched to a gene: 4. Per the germline V gene, CDR1 is SGHKS and CDR2 is YYEKEE (reference sequence). The length of the CDR3 is 16 residues. This CDR3 reads CASSLAMTGSNQPQHF. DNA of the CDR3: TGTGCCAGCAGCTTGGCAATGACAGGGAGCAATCAGCCCCAGCATTTT. Looking up the rest from reference TRBV5-5 and TRBJ1-5 gives the full variable domain: DAGVTQSPTHLIKTRGQQVTLRCSPISGHKSVSWYQQVLGQGPQFIFQYYEKEERGRGNFPDRFSARQFPNYSSELNVNALLLGDSALYLCASSLAMTGSNQPQHFGDGTRLSIL.

V is TRBV30 and J is TRBJ1-1, with TRBD1 matching over 7 bases. Trimming at V came to 5 bases and at J to 6 bases, leaving 18 bases not matched to a gene. Germline V gives CDR1 GTSNPN, CDR2 SVGIG (reference sequence). The length of the CDR3 is 16 residues. CDR3 DNA sequence: TGTGCCTGGCATCCCAGGGCGGGACAGTCCCACGCTGAAGCTTTCTTT. As protein: CAWHPRAGQSHAEAFF.

This CDR3 is CASSAGQGVGTDTQYF. In nucleotides, the CDR3 is TGTGCCAGTAGTGCAGGACAGGGGGTAGGTACAGATACGCAGTATTTT. The chain uses TRBV19 and TRBJ2-3; 10 bases fit TRBD1. Germline CDR1 is LNHDA and CDR2 is SQIVND (reference sequence). V was clipped by 5 bases and J by 3 bases; unmatched bases: 8. This CDR3 has 16 amino acids.

CDR3 sequence reads: CASSIRTAYEQYF. As DNA, the CDR3 is TGTGCCAGCAGCATTCGGACAGCGTACGAGCAGTACTTC. This chain links TRBV7-9 with TRBJ2-7; D is possibly TRBD1 (6 bases). Trimming removed 5 bases at V and 4 bases at J, with 12 bases between. Germline loops: CDR1 SEHNR, CDR2 FQNEAQ (reference sequence). The length of the CDR3 is 13 residues.

The chain links TRBV7-3 to TRBJ2-2, with D maybe TRBD2 (5 bases). V was clipped by 7 bases and J by 2 bases, with 14 bases between them. CDR1 SGHTA and CDR2 FQGTGA come from the germline V gene. This CDR3 region has 15 residues. CDR3 sequence: CASNPAGTNTGELFF. In DNA, the CDR3 is TGTGCCAGCAATCCGGCGGGTACTAACACCGGGGAGCTGTTTTTT.

The chain employs TRBV19 and TRBJ1-6; unclear D gene. Germline assignment: CDR1 LNHDA and CDR2 SQIVND (reference sequence). V lost 10 bases and J lost 7, with 17 bases in between. This CDR3 has 14 residues. The CDR3 is CATQAAVGNSPLHF. Here the CDR3 DNA reads TGTGCCACTCAAGCGGCAGTGGGAAATTCACCCCTCCACTTT.

This clone appeared a single time. The chain joins TRBV10-1 to TRBJ2-7; the match to TRBD2 covers 7 bases. The length of the CDR3 is 16 residues. V shed 7 bases, J shed 3 bases, and the junction held 15 bases outside the gene matches. Germline V lookup: CDR1 WNHNN, CDR2 SYGVQD (reference sequence). Here the CDR3 DNA reads TGCGCCAGCATTATGACTAGCACTCACTTCCTCTACGAGCAGTACTTC. It translates to CASIMTSTHFLYEQYF.

The sample holds one count of this clone. V gene TRBV5-6 combines with J gene TRBJ1-1; D uncertain. Between the trimmed V and J ends, which lost 0 bases and 11 bases, there was a span of 14 bases. Germline assignment: CDR1 SGHDT and CDR2 YYEEEE. The CDR3 is made up of 13 amino acids. The CDR3 spells CASSLGQFEEAFF. CDR3 nucleotides: TGTGCCAGCAGCTTGGGTCAGTTCGAGGAGGCTTTCTTT.

In this sample, this clone turned up once. The V and J genes are TRBV11-2 and TRBJ2-7, with 8 positions matching TRBD2. The CDR3 length is 13 residues. CDR1 and CDR2 (germline): SGHAT, FQNNGV. Trimming at V came to 5 bases and at J to 5 bases, leaving 5 bases not matched to a gene. The chain's CDR3 is CASSLSGNHEQYF. The CDR3 bases are TGTGCCAGCAGCCTTAGCGGGAACCACGAGCAGTACTTC.

The chain employs TRBV29-1 and TRBJ2-2, with 8 bases aligning to TRBD1. With 5 bases clipped from V and 4 bases from J, the junction kept 6 bases outside the gene matches. CDR1 and CDR2 (germline): SQVTM, ANQGSEA. The CDR3 extends over 14 amino acids. The CDR3, as DNA: TGCAGCGTTACAGGGGGTTCGGTCACCGGGGAGCTGTTTTTT. Translated, it gives CSVTGGSVTGELFF.

This clone has only a few counts. V is TRBV5-1 and J is TRBJ2-2; 11 bases agree with TRBD1. The CDR3 consists of 17 residues. Unmatched junction bases numbered 11, after V lost 6 bases and J lost 4 bases. Germline CDR1 is SGHRS and CDR2 is YFSETQ. The CDR3 DNA sequence: TGCGCCAGCAACGCGAACCCGGGACAGGGGGGCACCGGGGAGCTGTTTTTT. Translated, it gives CASNANPGQGGTGELFF.

J is TRBJ1-2 and V is TRBV28; possible D gene TRBD1, 6 bases. CDR3 length equals 13 residues. CDR1 and CDR2 (germline): MDHEN, SYDVKM. Trimming took 3 bases from V and 4 from J, leaving 9 bases between them. The CDR3: CASSFPQGYGYTF. The CDR3 nucleotides read TGTGCCAGCAGTTTCCCACAGGGCTATGGCTACACCTTC.

The chain employs TRBV5-1 and TRBJ1-5; 9 bases fit TRBD1. J lost 2 bases, V lost 3 bases, and 6 bases had no gene match. The CDR3 has 16 amino acids. Germline CDR1 reads SGHRS; CDR2 reads YFSETQ. The DNA for the CDR3 is TGCGCCAGCAGCTCGAATCGGGACAGGGGCAATCAGCCCCAGCATTTT. This translates into CASSSNRDRGNQPQHF.

This sequence joins TRBV5-6 and TRBJ2-1, with 7 nucleotides matching TRBD2. Germline loops: CDR1 SGHDT, CDR2 YYEEEE. Trimming cost V 2 bases and J 3 bases; bases outside gene matches: 5. CDR3 length equals 15 residues. CDR3 in DNA: TGTGCCAGCAGCTTCGGCCTAGCGGACTACAATGAGCAGTTCTTC. This codes for CASSFGLADYNEQFF.

The rearrangement uses TRBV11-2 and TRBJ2-1; D is possibly TRBD2 (6 bases). Deletions cut 8 bases from V and 1 base from J, with 21 bases between. The CDR3 spans 17 residues. CDR1 is SGHAT and CDR2 is FQNNGV in the germline V gene. CDR3 region: CASRSPGASVSYNEQFF. The DNA for the CDR3 is TGTGCCAGCCGATCTCCGGGAGCTAGCGTTTCCTACAATGAGCAGTTCTTC.

The chain links TRBV5-5 to TRBJ1-1, with TRBD1 matching over 8 bases. Germline lookup yields CDR1 SGHKS and CDR2 YYEKEE (reference sequence). Trimming cost V 6 bases and J 5 bases; bases outside gene matches: 9. The CDR3 runs to 14 residues. This CDR3 is CASIGSRGRTEAFF. The CDR3, as DNA: TGTGCCAGCATCGGGTCCAGGGGGCGAACTGAAGCTTTCTTT.

The V gene is TRBV25-1, the J gene TRBJ1-1, with 8 bases fitting TRBD1. Germline CDR1 MGHDK, CDR2 SYGVNS. With V trimmed by 7 bases and J by 4 bases, 5 bases remained unmatched. The CDR3 loop spans 13 amino acids. CDR3 DNA: TGTGCCAGCATCCAGGGGGCAGGCACTGAAGCTTTCTTT. Protein product: CASIQGAGTEAFF.

The chain uses TRBV10-1 and TRBJ1-1, with D maybe TRBD1 (6 bases). The ends were cut back, 0 bases at V and 5 bases at J, with 13 bases in the middle. The CDR3 sequence is 15 residues long. Per the germline V gene, CDR1 is WNHNN and CDR2 is SYGVQD (reference sequence). CDR3 nucleotides: TGCGCCAGCAGTGAGTCGGGGACATACAGGACTGAAGCTTTCTTT. It is translated as CASSESGTYRTEAFF.

The genes are TRBV10-3 and TRBJ1-3; tentative D call: TRBD1 (6 bases). The CDR3 length is 12 residues. Trimming shortened V by 10 bases and J by 7 bases, and 14 bases separated the two germline ends. CDR1 and CDR2 from the germline V gene are ENHRY and SYGVKD. CDR3 loop: CATLQGANTIYF. The CDR3 DNA reads TGTGCCACCCTACAGGGAGCGAACACCATATATTTT.